The 32 T cell receptor beta chains presented below share a single source sample, sequenced in a study of T cell repertoires in cytomegalovirus infection. Using its own MiXCR run on the reads, TCRdb lists one record per CDR3 protein. The repertoire includes 150,000 to 200,000 distinct CDR3 sequences, approximately 15% of them detected once, and roughly 27% sits in the top ten. The material sequenced was PBMCs. Every receptor here comes from a human donor in good health (CMV status not recorded). Some clones in this sample may be carry-over from other donors' samples.

This clonotype was found many times. The V gene is TRBV7-3, the J gene TRBJ2-3; 7 bases are shared with TRBD1. The CDR3 sequence is 16 residues long. The ends lost 2 bases at V and 2 bases at J; junction bases unmatched: 7. Germline lookup yields CDR1 SGHTA and CDR2 FQGTGA. The CDR3 loop reads CASSLQGDPHTDTQYF. For the CDR3, the DNA is TGTGCCAGCAGCTTACAGGGGGACCCTCACACAGATACGCAGTATTTT. Full variable domain (rest looked up from reference TRBV7-3 and TRBJ2-3): GAGVSQTPSNKVTEKGKYVELRCDPISGHTALYWYRQSLGQGPEFLIYFQGTGAADDSGLPNDRFFAVRPEGSVSTLKIQRTERGDSAVYLCASSLQGDPHTDTQYFGPGTRLTVL.

This clonotype was observed a handful of times. The rearrangement joins TRBV20-1 to TRBJ1-2, with a possible D match to TRBD1 (6 bases). V shed 3 bases and J shed 6 bases, with 17 bases lying between them. CDR3 size: 14 residues. CDR1 is DFQATT and CDR2 is SNEGSKA in the germline V gene (reference sequence). Written as DNA, the CDR3 is TGCAGTGCTAGGCACACAGGGAGCAGCCATGGCTACACCTTC. Protein: CSARHTGSSHGYTF.

This clonotype was counted ten times or more. The chain links TRBV10-3 to TRBJ2-7; 8 positions match TRBD1. The CDR3 covers 15 residues. The junction had 11 bases not matched to a gene; V was cut back by 5 bases and J by 5 bases. In germline, CDR1 is ENHRY, CDR2 SYGVKD. CDR3: CAISTQTGVGNEQYF. The CDR3 DNA reads as TGTGCCATCAGTACCCAGACAGGGGTGGGGAACGAGCAGTACTTC.

The chain links TRBV6-2 or TRBV6-3 to TRBJ1-5; maybe TRBD1 (6 bases). Germline CDR1 is MNHEY and CDR2 is SVGEGT. Trimming stripped 5 bases from V and 4 bases from J, with 15 bases between. There are 15 residues in the CDR3. DNA for the CDR3: TGTGCCAGCAGTCGACGGGGAGGGACAAATCAGCCCCAGCATTTT. It encodes CASSRRGGTNQPQHF.

This clonotype was counted many times. The chain carries TRBV6-5 and TRBJ2-3, with D possibly TRBD2 on 5 matching bases. CDR1 MNHEY and CDR2 SVGAGI come from the germline V gene. This CDR3 spans 16 amino acids. V lost 4 bases and J lost 6, with 20 bases in between. Here the CDR3 DNA reads TGTGCCAGCAGTTTCTTCTTCCCCGGGAAGGCGGATACGCAGTATTTT. It specifies CASSFFFPGKADTQYF.

The chain is built from TRBV7-9 and TRBJ2-1; D is unresolved. This CDR3 contains 13 residues. V dropped 5 bases and J dropped 6 bases, with 11 bases sitting between them. Germline CDR1 is SEHNR and CDR2 is FQNEAQ (reference sequence). The CDR3 region has the DNA TGTGCCAGCAGCAACCGTCAACTCAATGAGCAGTTCTTC. Amino acids: CASSNRQLNEQFF.

This clonotype was detected many times. The J gene is TRBJ2-3, the V gene TRBV7-2, with 10 bases that match TRBD2. This CDR3 comprises 15 residues. Germline assignment: CDR1 SGHTA and CDR2 FQGNSA. The V gene end was trimmed by 2 bases and the J gene end by 4 bases; junction bases not matched to a gene: 3. CDR3 residues: CASSLTSGDADTQYF. CDR3 sequence (DNA): TGTGCCAGCAGCTTAACTAGCGGGGACGCAGATACGCAGTATTTT.

This clonotype has just a few counts. The rearrangement links TRBV28 to TRBJ2-3; 7 bases line up with TRBD1. The CDR3 has 15 amino acids. CDR1 and CDR2 from the germline V gene are MDHEN and SYDVKM. Germline trimming cut 4 bases from V and 1 base from J; bases unmatched to any gene: 5. The chain's CDR3 is CASSYGQARTDTQYF. The DNA of the CDR3 is TGTGCCAGCAGTTACGGACAGGCCCGCACAGATACGCAGTATTTT. The variable domain in full, completed from reference TRBV28 and TRBJ2-3, reads DVKVTQSSRYLVKRTGEKVFLECVQDMDHENMFWYRQDPGLGLRLIYFSYDVKMKEKGDIPEGYSVSREKKERFSLILESASTNQTSMYLCASSYGQARTDTQYFGPGTRLTVL.

As regards this clonotype: At one end the junction does not follow the germline gene, possibly because of a read error. The V call is TRBV6-6, the J call TRBJ1-5; the match to TRBD1 covers 10 bases. The CDR3 extends over 16 amino acids. The germline CDR1 and CDR2 sequences are MNHNY and SVGAGI (reference sequence). The CDR3 region is CASSYHRTGGDQPQRF. The CDR3 region has the DNA TGTGCCAGCAGTTACCATCGGACAGGGGGAGATCAGCCCCAGCGTTTT.

The chain carries TRBV4-1 and TRBJ1-1, with D unclear. Trimming pared 0 bases from V and 4 bases from J, leaving 12 bases between. CDR3 length: 15 amino acids. CDR1 MGHRA and CDR2 YSYEKL come from the germline V gene. CDR3 DNA: TGCGCCAGCAGCCAAGATAACGCGAGGGTCACTGAAGCTTTCTTT. Translation: CASSQDNARVTEAFF.

Ten or more counts support this clonotype. The V gene is TRBV7-2, the J gene TRBJ2-3, with a tentative D call TRBD2 (5 bases). The CDR3 runs 15 residues. Trimming removed 4 bases from V and 9 bases from J, with 20 bases in between. CDR1 and CDR2 from the germline V gene are SGHTA and FQGNSA. The CDR3 protein is CASSWRTDSGPTQYF. Here the CDR3 DNA reads TGTGCCAGCAGCTGGAGAACGGACTCCGGCCCCACGCAGTATTTT.

About this clonotype: This may arise from a read error, as a much more abundant clone is one base away. The chain recombines TRBV7-9 with TRBJ1-1; D perhaps matches TRBD1 (5 bases). The germline CDR1 and CDR2 sequences are SEHNR and FQNEAQ (reference sequence). This CDR3 has 15 residues. The CDR3 sequence: CASSLAGGYNTVAFF. CDR3 nucleotide sequence: TGTGCCAGCAGCTTGGCGGGGGGGTATAACACTGTAGCTTTCTTT.

This clonotype came up many times. The rearrangement links TRBV7-2 to TRBJ2-7; 9 positions match TRBD1. CDR3 length equals 14 residues. Trimming took 1 base from V and 3 from J; bases not matched to a gene: 1. Germline V gives CDR1 SGHTA, CDR2 FQGNSA. The CDR3 loop reads CASSLGGQGYEQYF. The CDR3 DNA reads TGTGCCAGCAGCTTAGGGGGACAGGGCTACGAGCAGTACTTC.

The chain uses TRBV19 and TRBJ1-5; 8 bases match TRBD1. Germline CDR1 reads LNHDA; CDR2 reads SQIVND (reference sequence). The CDR3 is 16 amino acids. J gave up 4 bases and V 8 bases, and 13 bases lay outside the gene matches. The CDR3 sequence is CASLFAGQGSNQPQHF. CDR3 bases: TGTGCCAGTCTATTTGCCGGACAGGGTAGTAATCAGCCCCAGCATTTT.

In its sample, this clonotype was seen a few times. The chain combines TRBV28 with TRBJ2-1, with no clear D. CDR1 is MDHEN, CDR2 SYDVKM, per germline. V lost 9 bases and J 7 bases, leaving 10 bases between the germline ends. CDR3 length: 11 residues. In DNA, the CDR3 is TGTGCCAGTCTTCTGGAGAATGAGCAGTTCTTC. It codes for CASLLENEQFF.

The V call is TRBV28, the J call TRBJ2-1; D is perhaps TRBD1 (6 bases). The germline CDR1 and CDR2 sequences are MDHEN and SYDVKM. This CDR3 has 14 residues. V lost 2 bases to trimming and J lost 3 bases, with 8 bases between them. As DNA, the CDR3 is TGTGCCAGCAGTTTAGTGGACAGCTACAATGAGCAGTTCTTC. Translation gives CASSLVDSYNEQFF.

V and J are TRBV29-1 and TRBJ1-2, with D tentatively TRBD1 (6 bases). This CDR3 is built from 12 residues. The germline CDR1 and CDR2 sequences are SQVTM and ANQGSEA. The V end lost 3 bases, the J end lost 4 bases, and 9 bases lay between the germline ends. CDR3 nucleotides: TGCAGCGTTGAGGGGGCGATCTATGGCTACACCTTC. Translated: CSVEGAIYGYTF.

This clonotype was counted between two and nine times. The chain has TRBV4-1 and TRBJ2-7, with a possible D match to TRBD1 (6 bases). Germline loops: CDR1 MGHRA, CDR2 YSYEKL. V gave up 1 base and J gave up 9 bases, with 13 bases separating them. The CDR3 consists of 13 residues. The DNA for the CDR3 is TGCGCCAGCAGCCAAGCTACAGGGATTTGGCAGTACTTC. Translated: CASSQATGIWQYF.

Many counts were recorded for this clonotype. The chain combines TRBV12-3 or TRBV12-4 with TRBJ2-2; 8 bases match TRBD1. This CDR3 spans 15 amino acids. With V trimmed by 5 bases and J by 1 base, 3 bases remained unmatched. The CDR3 DNA reads as TGTGCCAGCAGTCCCGGGACAGGGAACACCGGGGAGCTGTTTTTT. Translated: CASSPGTGNTGELFF.

The CDR3 reads CASSLGGSLNTEAFF. As DNA, the CDR3 is TGTGCCAGCAGCTTAGGGGGGAGCTTGAACACTGAAGCTTTCTTT. The gene calls are TRBV11-2 and TRBJ1-1; D may be TRBD1 (5 bases). Deletions cut 1 base from V and 0 bases from J, with 9 bases between. This CDR3 comprises 15 residues. Germline-derived CDR1 and CDR2 are SGHAT and FQNNGV.

This chain uses TRBV5-1 with TRBJ1-4, with 7 bases matching TRBD1. J lost 3 bases, V lost 2 bases, and 1 base had no gene match. The CDR3 is 14 amino acids. Germline CDR1 and CDR2: SGHRS and YFSETQ. CDR3 region: CASSLQGSNEKLFF. The DNA for the CDR3 is TGCGCCAGCAGCTTACAGGGGTCTAATGAAAAACTGTTTTTT.

This clonotype was detected ten times or more. The chain uses TRBV5-1 and TRBJ2-7, with no clear D. There are 14 residues in the CDR3. V was pared by 0 bases and J by 3 bases, with 10 bases between. Germline V gene data show CDR1 as SGHRS and CDR2 as YFSETQ. The CDR3 sequence is CASSLGTSHYEQYF. CDR3 bases: TGCGCCAGCAGCTTGGGAACGTCCCACTACGAGCAGTACTTC.

This clonotype was recorded at least ten times. The chain uses TRBV7-6 and TRBJ1-5; the D is unclear. The CDR3 runs to 17 residues. Trimming left V 1 base short and J 0 bases short, with 13 bases between. Germline CDR1 and CDR2: SGHVS and FNYEAQ. The CDR3 DNA sequence: TGTGCCAGCAGCTTAGAGCTTGGGCAGCTTAGCAATCAGCCCCAGCATTTT. It encodes CASSLELGQLSNQPQHF. Variable domain in full (rest from reference TRBV7-6 and TRBJ1-5): GAGVSQSPRYKVTKRGQDVALRCDPISGHVSLYWYRQALGQGPEFLTYFNYEAQQDKSGLPNDRFSAERPEGSISTLTIQRTEQRDSAMYRCASSLELGQLSNQPQHFGDGTRLSIL.

V usage is TRBV20-1 and J usage is TRBJ2-1, with D perhaps being TRBD1 or TRBD2 (5 bases each). The germline gives CDR1 DFQATT, CDR2 SNEGSKA (reference sequence). This CDR3 is 14 amino acids long. V was clipped by 2 bases and J by 7 bases, with 15 bases between them. CDR3 sequence reads: CSARRGAQGNEQFF. Here the CDR3 DNA reads TGCAGTGCTAGAAGAGGGGCCCAAGGTAATGAGCAGTTCTTC.

This clonotype was counted a few times. The chain links TRBV19 to TRBJ1-5; 7 bases line up with TRBD1. CDR1 LNHDA and CDR2 SQIVND come from the germline V gene (reference sequence). There are 13 residues in the CDR3. V shed 7 bases and J 6 bases; nucleotides not matched to a gene: 6. In DNA form, the CDR3 reads TGTGCCAGTACTAGGGGGCCCTCTCAGCCCCAGCATTTT. It yields the protein CASTRGPSQPQHF.

This clonotype was seen at least ten times. This chain joins TRBV5-1 and TRBJ2-7; D is possibly TRBD1 or TRBD2 (5 bases each). The CDR3 covers 15 residues. V was cut by 0 bases and J by 3 bases, with 13 bases left in between. Germline CDR1 SGHRS, CDR2 YFSETQ. CDR3: CASSLDFRGRYEQYF. In DNA, the CDR3 is TGCGCCAGCAGCTTGGACTTCCGGGGCCGCTACGAGCAGTACTTC.

This clonotype has just a few counts. V and J are TRBV3-1 and TRBJ2-1; D unresolved. Trimming removed 0 bases at V and 5 bases at J, with 8 bases between. The CDR3 spans 14 residues. The germline CDR1 and CDR2 sequences are LGHDT and YNNKEL (reference sequence). In DNA, the CDR3 is TGTGCCAGCAGCCAAGACAGAGTCCACAATGAGCAGTTCTTC. It translates to CASSQDRVHNEQFF.

The chain links TRBV6-4 to TRBJ2-2; the D is unclear. V gave up 4 bases and J gave up 2 bases, with 8 bases separating them. Germline CDR1 reads MRHNA; CDR2 reads SNTAGT. This CDR3 region has 14 residues. CDR3 residues: CASSVQANTGELFF. The CDR3, as DNA: TGTGCCAGCAGTGTTCAGGCAAACACCGGGGAGCTGTTTTTT.

This clonotype was seen at least ten times. The rearrangement uses TRBV6-6 and TRBJ2-7; no definite D call. Trimming stripped 6 bases from V and 7 bases from J, with 10 bases between. From germline, CDR1 is MNHNY and CDR2 SVGAGI (reference sequence). The CDR3 is made up of 11 amino acids. Here the CDR3 reads CASRGPFEQYF. The CDR3 DNA follows: TGTGCCAGCAGAGGTCCTTTTGAGCAGTACTTC.

This chain joins TRBV20-1 and TRBJ1-4; 8 bases agree with TRBD1. Trimming removed 6 bases from V and 6 bases from J; junction bases left unmatched: 12. Germline V gives CDR1 DFQATT, CDR2 SNEGSKA (reference sequence). This CDR3 has 15 amino acids. Here the CDR3 DNA reads TGCAGTGCCCCCCCCGCAGGGGGCCGGGATGAAAAACTGTTTTTT. It specifies CSAPPAGGRDEKLFF.

This clonotype appeared many times. The chain recombines TRBV28 with TRBJ1-3; the D gene is possibly TRBD1 (5 bases). CDR1 and CDR2 (germline): MDHEN, SYDVKM. The CDR3 consists of 17 residues. V was shortened by 6 bases and J by 0 bases, with 18 bases between the two germline ends. The CDR3 DNA reads as TGTGCCAGCAGAGGGAATTATGGCAGGGACTCTGGAAACACCATATATTTT. Translation: CASRGNYGRDSGNTIYF. The entire variable domain, with the rest obtained from reference TRBV28 and TRBJ1-3, is as follows: DVKVTQSSRYLVKRTGEKVFLECVQDMDHENMFWYRQDPGLGLRLIYFSYDVKMKEKGDIPEGYSVSREKKERFSLILESASTNQTSMYLCASRGNYGRDSGNTIYFGEGSWLTVV.

This clonotype was found many times. The chain employs TRBV7-2 and TRBJ2-1; 10 bases map to TRBD2. V was clipped by 4 bases and J by 2 bases; unmatched bases: 2. CDR1 is SGHTA, CDR2 FQGNSA, per germline. The CDR3 length is 15 residues. The CDR3 nucleotides are TGTGCCAGCAGCTCCACTAGCGGGGCCTACAATGAGCAGTTCTTC. It yields the protein CASSSTSGAYNEQFF.